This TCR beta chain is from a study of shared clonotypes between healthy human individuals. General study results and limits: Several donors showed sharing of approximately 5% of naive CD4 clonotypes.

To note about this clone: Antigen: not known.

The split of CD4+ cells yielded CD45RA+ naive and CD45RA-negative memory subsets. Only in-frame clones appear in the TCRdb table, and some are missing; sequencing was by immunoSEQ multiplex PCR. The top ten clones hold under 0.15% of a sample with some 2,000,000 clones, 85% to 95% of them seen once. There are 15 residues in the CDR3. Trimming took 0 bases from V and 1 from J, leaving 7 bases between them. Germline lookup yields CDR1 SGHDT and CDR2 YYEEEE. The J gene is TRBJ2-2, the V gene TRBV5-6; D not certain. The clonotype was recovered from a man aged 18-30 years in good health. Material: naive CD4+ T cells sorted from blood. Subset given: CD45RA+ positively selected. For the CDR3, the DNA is TGTGCCAGCAGCTTGGTTGGGATGAACACCGGGGAGCTGTTTTTT. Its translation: CASSLVGMNTGELFF. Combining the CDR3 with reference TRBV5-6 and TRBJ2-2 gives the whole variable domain DAGVTQSPTHLIKTRGQQVTLRCSPKSGHDTVSWYQQALGQGPQFIFQYYEEEERQRGNFPDRFSGHQFPNYSSELNVNALLLGDSALYLCASSLVGMNTGELFFGEGSRLTVL.